The 25 T cell receptor beta chains reported below all come from one sample, sequenced in a study of T cells in Graves' hyperthyroidism and ophthalmopathy. Researchers amplified the TCR beta CDR3 regions from RNA transcripts. A set of HTBI primers served as the primers for a first-round RT-PCR of the TCR CDR3. One entry per CDR3 protein, called by TCRdb with MiXCR from the multiplex PCR reads. The sample carries hundreds of thousands of distinct CDR3 sequences, roughly 15% recorded once. The sequenced material came from blood. Receptors were obtained from a woman in her 40s with Graves' hyperthyroidism.

The rearrangement links TRBV2 to TRBJ2-2, with D tentatively TRBD1 (6 bases). CDR1 is SNHLY and CDR2 is FYNNEI in the germline V gene. Trimming pared 8 bases from V and 0 bases from J, leaving 13 bases between. This CDR3 has 15 residues. The CDR3 region is CASYRDTPNTGELFF. The CDR3 DNA is TGTGCCAGCTACCGGGACACACCGAACACCGGGGAGCTGTTTTTT.

Remarks on this clonotype: One end of the junction fails to match germline, which may point to a read error. The chain employs TRBV12-5 and TRBJ2-3; D gene ambiguous. CDR3 length: 11 amino acids. Germline CDR1 reads LGHNT; CDR2 reads FRNRAP. This CDR3 reads CASGFTDAQYF. The DNA for the CDR3 is TGTGCTAGTGGTTTCACAGATGCGCAGTATTTT.

In its sample, this clonotype was seen many times. The V gene is TRBV7-3, the J gene TRBJ2-3; D may be TRBD1 (5 bases). V gave up 1 base and J gave up 0 bases, with 8 bases separating them. Germline loops: CDR1 SGHTA, CDR2 FQGTGA. CDR3 length: 15 amino acids. CDR3 coding DNA: TGTGCCAGCAGCTTAAGAAGGGGTAGCACAGATACGCAGTATTTT. It yields the protein CASSLRRGSTDTQYF. The full variable domain, its missing parts supplied by reference TRBV7-3 and TRBJ2-3, is GAGVSQTPSNKVTEKGKYVELRCDPISGHTALYWYRQSLGQGPEFLIYFQGTGAADDSGLPNDRFFAVRPEGSVSTLKIQRTERGDSAVYLCASSLRRGSTDTQYFGPGTRLTVL.

This clonotype came up a few times. This chain connects TRBV12-3 or TRBV12-4 to TRBJ2-1; 12 nucleotides line up with TRBD2. The V segment lost 5 bases and the J segment 4 bases; nucleotides outside the gene matches: 21. The CDR3 totals 21 residues. The CDR3 sequence is CASSTIPPGLAGIEGYNEQFF. CDR3 DNA sequence: TGTGCCAGCAGTACAATTCCCCCAGGACTAGCGGGAATTGAAGGTTACAATGAGCAGTTCTTC.

This clonotype was picked up a small number of times. J is TRBJ2-1 and V is TRBV20-1, with D possibly matching TRBD2 (5 bases). This CDR3 has 12 residues. Trimming removed 6 bases at V and 5 bases at J, with 11 bases between. The V gene's germline CDR1 is DFQATT and CDR2 SNEGSKA (reference sequence). The CDR3 bases are TGCAGTGCCGGGATAGCGAACAATGAGCAGTTCTTC. This translates into CSAGIANNEQFF.

The genes are TRBV19 and TRBJ2-1; a possible D gene is TRBD1 (5 bases). The CDR3 loop spans 15 amino acids. Germline V gene lookup returns CDR1 LNHDA and CDR2 SQIVND (reference sequence). V lost 4 bases and J 7 bases, leaving 17 bases between the germline ends. Here the CDR3 reads CASSKQAFPQNEQFF. The CDR3 region has the DNA TGTGCCAGTAGTAAACAGGCGTTCCCACAAAATGAGCAGTTCTTC.

The table lists this clonotype with many counts. The CDR3 loop is CSARDSLAGRNEQFF. For the CDR3, the DNA is TGCAGTGCTAGAGACAGCCTAGCGGGACGCAATGAGCAGTTCTTC. The chain employs TRBV20-1 and TRBJ2-1; 9 bases match TRBD2. CDR1 DFQATT and CDR2 SNEGSKA come from the germline V gene (reference sequence). The CDR3 extends over 15 amino acids. Germline trimming cut 0 bases from V and 6 bases from J; bases unmatched to any gene: 6.

V and J are TRBV7-9 and TRBJ2-7; TRBD2 aligns across 9 bases. Trimming took 1 base from V and 1 from J; bases not matched to a gene: 11. The CDR3 has 18 amino acids. The germline gives CDR1 SEHNR, CDR2 FQNEAQ (reference sequence). The CDR3 here is CASSLVWATSGFSYEQYF. The CDR3 coding sequence is TGTGCCAGCAGCTTAGTCTGGGCGACTAGCGGTTTTTCCTACGAGCAGTACTTC.

This clonotype was observed many times. The chain combines TRBV11-3 with TRBJ1-1, with D tentatively TRBD1 (6 bases). This CDR3 has 13 amino acids. The germline V and J ends were trimmed by 1 base and 11 bases, with 14 bases remaining between them. Per germline, CDR1 SGHNT and CDR2 YENEEA. CDR3 amino acids: CASSLAPTGLAFF. The DNA of the CDR3 is TGTGCCAGCAGCTTAGCCCCCACAGGGCTGGCTTTCTTT.

This clonotype was seen more than once but under ten times. The chain couples TRBV5-1 to TRBJ1-5, with a weak D call TRBD1 (5 bases). The ends were cut back, 7 bases at V and 5 bases at J, with 13 bases in the middle. The germline V gene encodes CDR1 SGHRS and CDR2 YFSETQ. CDR3 length equals 13 residues. CDR3 loop: CASRRDPDQPQHF. The CDR3 DNA is TGCGCCAGCCGTCGGGACCCAGATCAGCCCCAGCATTTT. The full variable domain, with the rest looked up from reference TRBV5-1 and TRBJ1-5, is KAGVTQTPRYLIKTRGQQVTLSCSPISGHRSVSWYQQTPGQGLQFLFEYFSETQRNKGNFPGRFSGRQFSNSRSEMNVSTLELGDSALYLCASRRDPDQPQHFGDGTRLSIL.

The sample holds a few counts of this clonotype. The V and J genes are TRBV6-1 and TRBJ2-4; D is unresolved. The germline CDR1 and CDR2 sequences are MNHNS and SASEGT. V was cut by 6 bases and J by 5 bases, with 14 bases left in between. CDR3 length: 14 residues. CDR3 region: CASRETVVQNIQYF. Here the CDR3 DNA reads TGTGCCAGCAGAGAAACAGTGGTCCAAAACATTCAGTACTTC.

The chain recombines TRBV5-1 with TRBJ2-2, with 7 bases lining up with TRBD2. J gave up 1 base and V 4 bases, and 4 bases lay outside the gene matches. The CDR3 runs 15 residues. Looked up from germline, CDR1 is SGHRS and CDR2 is YFSETQ. The CDR3 is CASSPGGLNTGELFF. The CDR3 nucleotides read TGCGCCAGCAGCCCCGGGGGGTTGAACACCGGGGAGCTGTTTTTT.

The CDR3 nucleotides are TGCGCCAGCAGCCAAGGTGATAGTGAAAAACTGTTTTTT. The encoded protein is CASSQGDSEKLFF. V is TRBV4-1 and J is TRBJ1-4; no definite D call. Germline assignment: CDR1 MGHRA and CDR2 YSYEKL. V lost 1 base and J 7 bases, leaving 7 bases between the germline ends. There are 13 residues in the CDR3.

There are a few counts of this clonotype. The rearrangement uses TRBV28 and TRBJ2-7; D remains unclear. The CDR3 loop spans 10 amino acids. Germline CDR1 is MDHEN and CDR2 is SYDVKM. Trimming shortened V by 2 bases and J by 6 bases, and 2 bases separated the two germline ends. CDR3 DNA sequence: TGTGCCAGCAGTTTAAGCGAGCAGTACTTC. Protein product: CASSLSEQYF.

Many counts were recorded for this clonotype. The chain has TRBV28 and TRBJ1-4; D unclear. This CDR3 region has 15 residues. V shed 7 bases and J shed 0 bases, with 12 bases lying between them. Germline V gene lookup returns CDR1 MDHEN and CDR2 SYDVKM. DNA for the CDR3: TGTGCCAGCACCAATCGTAGAGCAACTAATGAAAAACTGTTTTTT. This codes for CASTNRRATNEKLFF.

The gene calls are TRBV5-6 and TRBJ1-2, with D tentatively TRBD1 (6 bases). The V gene lost 4 bases and the J gene lost 2 bases, with 15 bases spanning the gap. The CDR3 covers 15 residues. CDR1 SGHDT and CDR2 YYEEEE come from the germline V gene. CDR3 nucleotides: TGTGCCAGCAGCCTATCGGACAGTTTAAACTATGGCTACACCTTC. Its translation: CASSLSDSLNYGYTF.

The chain joins TRBV19 to TRBJ2-2; D ambiguous. Trimming took 4 bases from V and 2 from J, leaving 8 bases between them. Germline loops: CDR1 LNHDA, CDR2 SQIVND (reference sequence). This CDR3 comprises 14 residues. CDR3 region: CASSTTLNTGELFF. The CDR3 nucleotides are TGTGCCAGTAGTACCACCCTTAACACCGGGGAGCTGTTTTTT.

This clonotype was observed a handful of times. J is TRBJ1-4 and V is TRBV7-2; D might be TRBD1 (6 bases). Trimming took 1 base from V and 1 from J, leaving 16 bases between them. CDR1 is SGHTA and CDR2 is FQGNSA in the germline V gene. The CDR3 length is 18 residues. The CDR3 nucleotides read TGTGCCAGCAGCTTAGGTTTTGGGGGCCGGGGAACTAATGAAAAACTGTTTTTT. Residues: CASSLGFGGRGTNEKLFF.

A remark on this clonotype: This may be a read error: a much more frequent sequence differs by one nucleotide. V and J are TRBV7-2 and TRBJ2-2, with 7 bases matching TRBD2. This CDR3 is 16 amino acids long. Germline CDR1 and CDR2: SGHTA and FQGNSA. The V and J ends lost 4 bases and 4 bases, in that order; junction bases with no gene match: 9. The CDR3 DNA reads as TGTGCCAGCAGCTCGCCTATCGGGAGGATCACCGGGGAGCTGTTTTTT. Translated, it gives CASSSPIGRITGELFF. The variable domain in full, with the rest retrieved from reference TRBV7-2 and TRBJ2-2, is GAGVSQSPSNKVTEKGKDVELRCDPISGHTALYWYRQSLGQGLEFLIYFQGNSAPDKSGLPSDRFSAERTGGSVSTLTIQRTQQEDSAVYLCASSSPIGRITGELFFGEGSRLTVL.

This rearrangement joins TRBV5-1 to TRBJ2-5; D is ambiguous. The CDR3 runs to 16 residues. Germline V CDR1 and CDR2: SGHRS, YFSETQ. Trimming took off 3 bases at V and 1 base at J, with 16 bases between the two ends. CDR3 residues: CASSSFPDGPQETQYF. In nucleotides, the CDR3 is TGCGCCAGCAGCTCTTTTCCTGACGGCCCCCAAGAGACCCAGTACTTC.

This clonotype was detected ten times or more. The chain carries TRBV29-1 and TRBJ2-3, with D perhaps matching TRBD1 (6 bases). Germline CDR1 is SQVTM and CDR2 is ANQGSEA. Trimming left V 2 bases short and J 2 bases short, with 8 bases between. The CDR3 has 13 residues. CDR3 sequence: CSVEPGHTDTQYF. CDR3 nucleotides: TGCAGCGTTGAACCGGGACACACAGATACGCAGTATTTT.

Remarks on this clonotype: This may come from a read error, since a much larger clone is one base off. The chain is built from TRBV5-1 and TRBJ2-7, with D maybe TRBD1 (6 bases). Trimming removed 0 bases from V and 2 bases from J, with 12 bases in between. The CDR3 spans 15 residues. Germline V gene lookup returns CDR1 SGHRS and CDR2 YFSETQ. The DNA for the CDR3 is TGCGCCAGCAGCTTGGTGGGGGCAGTTACCTACGAGCAGTACTTC. Translating gives CASSLVGAVTYEQYF.

There are a few counts of this clonotype. The CDR3 DNA follows: TGTGCCAGCAGTTACGAACTAGCGGGGATCGAGCAGTACTTC. Its protein product is CASSYELAGIEQYF. The chain combines TRBV6-5 with TRBJ2-7, with TRBD2 matching over 10 bases. CDR1 and CDR2 from the germline V gene are MNHEY and SVGAGI. The CDR3 loop spans 14 amino acids. Trimming removed 2 bases from V and 6 bases from J; junction bases left unmatched: 4.

This clonotype was seen a handful of times. This chain links TRBV28 with TRBJ1-2, with 8 bases fitting TRBD1. The CDR3 is made up of 16 amino acids. J gave up 5 bases and V 6 bases, and 14 bases lay outside the gene matches. CDR1 MDHEN and CDR2 SYDVKM come from the germline V gene. The CDR3 protein is CASRPKVGRGRYGYTF. The CDR3 DNA is TGTGCCAGCAGGCCCAAAGTGGGCAGGGGGCGATATGGCTACACCTTC.

The chain uses TRBV5-6 and TRBJ2-3; 9 bases align to TRBD2. CDR3 size: 17 residues. Germline lookup yields CDR1 SGHDT and CDR2 YYEEEE. Trimming removed 0 bases from V and 3 bases from J; junction bases left unmatched: 8. The CDR3 DNA reads TGTGCCAGCAGCTTGGCCTGGAGCGGGGGGCCTACAGATACGCAGTATTTT. Amino acid sequence: CASSLAWSGGPTDTQYF.